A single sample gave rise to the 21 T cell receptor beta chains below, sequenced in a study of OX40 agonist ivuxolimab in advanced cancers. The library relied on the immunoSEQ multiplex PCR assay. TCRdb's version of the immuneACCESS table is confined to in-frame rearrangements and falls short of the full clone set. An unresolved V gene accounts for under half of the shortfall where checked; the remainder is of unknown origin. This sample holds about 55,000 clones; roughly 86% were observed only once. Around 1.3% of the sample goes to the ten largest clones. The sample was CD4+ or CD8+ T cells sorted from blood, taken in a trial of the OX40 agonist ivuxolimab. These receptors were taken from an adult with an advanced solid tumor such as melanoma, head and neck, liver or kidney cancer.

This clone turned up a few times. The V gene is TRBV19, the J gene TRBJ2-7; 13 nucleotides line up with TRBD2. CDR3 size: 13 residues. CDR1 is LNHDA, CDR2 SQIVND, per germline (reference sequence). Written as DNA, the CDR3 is TGTGCTACCGGACTAGCGGGAGACAGCGAGCAGTACTTC. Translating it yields CATGLAGDSEQYF. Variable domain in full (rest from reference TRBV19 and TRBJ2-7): DGGITQSPKYLFRKEGQNVTLSCEQNLNHDAMYWYRQDPGQGLRLIYYSQIVNDFQKGDIAEGYSVSREKKESFPLTVTSAQKNPTAFYLCATGLAGDSEQYFGPGTRLTVT.

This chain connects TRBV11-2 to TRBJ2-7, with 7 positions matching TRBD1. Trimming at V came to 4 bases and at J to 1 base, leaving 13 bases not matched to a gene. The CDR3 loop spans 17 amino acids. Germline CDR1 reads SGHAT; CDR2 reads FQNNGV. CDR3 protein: CASSSIQGKTLSYEQYF. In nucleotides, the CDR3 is TGTGCCAGCAGCTCTATACAGGGGAAGACCCTTTCCTACGAGCAGTACTTC.

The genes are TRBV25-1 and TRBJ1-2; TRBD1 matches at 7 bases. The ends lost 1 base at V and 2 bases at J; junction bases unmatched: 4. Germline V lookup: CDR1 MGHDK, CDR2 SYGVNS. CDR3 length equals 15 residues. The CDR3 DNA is TGTGCCAGCAGTGAATTCGGGACAGAAAACTATGGCTACACCTTC. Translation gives CASSEFGTENYGYTF.

The CDR3 DNA reads TGTGCCAGCAGTCAAGGGGGCGCGAGGACTGAAGCTTTCTTT. Protein: CASSQGGARTEAFF. This chain joins TRBV6-5 and TRBJ1-1; 7 nucleotides align to TRBD1. Trimming removed 5 bases from V and 5 bases from J; junction bases left unmatched: 8. Germline V gene lookup returns CDR1 MNHEY and CDR2 SVGAGI. The CDR3 sequence is 14 residues long.

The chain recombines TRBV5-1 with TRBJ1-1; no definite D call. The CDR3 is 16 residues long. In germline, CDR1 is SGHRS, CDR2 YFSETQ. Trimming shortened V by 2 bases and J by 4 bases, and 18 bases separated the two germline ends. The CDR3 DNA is TGCGCCAGCAGCTTAGAGGTTATAGGAACGGGCACTGAAGCTTTCTTT. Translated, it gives CASSLEVIGTGTEAFF.

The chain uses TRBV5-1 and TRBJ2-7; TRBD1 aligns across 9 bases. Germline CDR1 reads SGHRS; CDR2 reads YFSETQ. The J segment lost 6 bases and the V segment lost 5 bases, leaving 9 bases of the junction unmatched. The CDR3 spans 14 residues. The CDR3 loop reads CASRIGTGLGEQYF. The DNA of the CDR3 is TGCGCCAGCAGGATAGGGACAGGGTTAGGCGAGCAGTACTTC.

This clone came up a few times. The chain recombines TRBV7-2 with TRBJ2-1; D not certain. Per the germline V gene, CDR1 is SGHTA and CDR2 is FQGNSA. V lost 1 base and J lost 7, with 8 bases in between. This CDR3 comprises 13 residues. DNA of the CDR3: TGTGCCAGCAGCTTAGTATTCTCGAATGAGCAGTTCTTC. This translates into CASSLVFSNEQFF.

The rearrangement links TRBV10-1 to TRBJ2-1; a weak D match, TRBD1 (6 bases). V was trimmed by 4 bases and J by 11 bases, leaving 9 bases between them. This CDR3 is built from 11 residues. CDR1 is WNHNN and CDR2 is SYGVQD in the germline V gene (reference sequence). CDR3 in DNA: TGCGCCAGCAGTGTGGGACACCAGCAGTTCTTC. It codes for CASSVGHQQFF.

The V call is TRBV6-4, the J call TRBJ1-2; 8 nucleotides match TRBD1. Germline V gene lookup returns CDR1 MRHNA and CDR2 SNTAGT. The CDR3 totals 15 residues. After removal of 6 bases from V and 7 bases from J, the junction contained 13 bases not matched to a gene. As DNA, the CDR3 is TGTGCCAGCAGCGGAATTGGACAGGGACGTGGTGGCTACACCTTC. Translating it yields CASSGIGQGRGGYTF.

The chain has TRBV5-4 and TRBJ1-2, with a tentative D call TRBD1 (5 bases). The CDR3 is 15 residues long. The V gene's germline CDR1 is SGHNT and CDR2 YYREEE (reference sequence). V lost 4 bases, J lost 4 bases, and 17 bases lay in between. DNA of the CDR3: TGTGCCAGCAGCCCCAGCACTACAGGCCTCTATGGCTACACCTTC. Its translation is CASSPSTTGLYGYTF.

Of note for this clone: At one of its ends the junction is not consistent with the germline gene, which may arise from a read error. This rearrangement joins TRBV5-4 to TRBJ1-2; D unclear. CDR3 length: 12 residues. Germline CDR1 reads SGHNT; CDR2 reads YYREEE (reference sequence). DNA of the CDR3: TGCGCCAGCAGCCACGGGAGAGGGCGGCCCCTCTTC. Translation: CASSHGRGRPLF.

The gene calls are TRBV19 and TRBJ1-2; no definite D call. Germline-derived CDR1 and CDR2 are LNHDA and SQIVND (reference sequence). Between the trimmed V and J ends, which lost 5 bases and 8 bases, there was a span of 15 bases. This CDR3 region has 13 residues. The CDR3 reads CASSAIPVYGYTF. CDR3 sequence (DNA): TGTGCCAGTAGTGCCATCCCCGTGTACGGCTACACCTTC.

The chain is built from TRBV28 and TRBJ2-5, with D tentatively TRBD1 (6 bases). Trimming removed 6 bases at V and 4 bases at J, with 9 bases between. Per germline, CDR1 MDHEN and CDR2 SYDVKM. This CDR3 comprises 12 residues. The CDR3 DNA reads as TGTGCCAGCAGCTCAGGGGCAGAGACCCAGTACTTC. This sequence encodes CASSSGAETQYF.

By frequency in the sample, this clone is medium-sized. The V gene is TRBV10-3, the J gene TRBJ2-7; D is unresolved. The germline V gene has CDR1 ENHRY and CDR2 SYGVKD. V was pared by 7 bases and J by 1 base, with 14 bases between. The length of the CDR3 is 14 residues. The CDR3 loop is CAIKRNSRSYEQYF. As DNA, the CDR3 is TGTGCCATCAAAAGGAACAGTAGATCCTACGAGCAGTACTTC.

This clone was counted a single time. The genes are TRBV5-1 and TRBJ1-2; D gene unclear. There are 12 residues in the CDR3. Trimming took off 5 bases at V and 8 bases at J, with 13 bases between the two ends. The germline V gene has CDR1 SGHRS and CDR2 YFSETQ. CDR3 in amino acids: CASRDPGAGYTF. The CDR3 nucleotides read TGCGCCAGCAGAGACCCGGGTGCCGGCTACACCTTC. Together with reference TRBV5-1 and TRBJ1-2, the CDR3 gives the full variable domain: KAGVTQTPRYLIKTRGQQVTLSCSPISGHRSVSWYQQTPGQGLQFLFEYFSETQRNKGNFPGRFSGRQFSNSRSEMNVSTLELGDSALYLCASRDPGAGYTFGSGTRLTVV.

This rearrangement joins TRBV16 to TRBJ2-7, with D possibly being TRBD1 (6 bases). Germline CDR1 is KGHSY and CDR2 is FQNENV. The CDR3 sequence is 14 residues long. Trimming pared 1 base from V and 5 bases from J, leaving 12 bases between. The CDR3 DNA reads TGTGCCAGCAGCCAATGGCAGGGGTCCAACGAGCAGTACTTC. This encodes CASSQWQGSNEQYF.

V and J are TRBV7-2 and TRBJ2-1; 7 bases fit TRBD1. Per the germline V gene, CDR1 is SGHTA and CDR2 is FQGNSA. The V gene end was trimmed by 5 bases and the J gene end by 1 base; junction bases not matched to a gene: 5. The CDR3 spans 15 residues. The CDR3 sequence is CASSTRTGSYNEQFF. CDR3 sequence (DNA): TGTGCCAGCAGCACCCGGACAGGATCCTACAATGAGCAGTTCTTC.

In DNA form, the CDR3 reads TGTGCCACCCCGGGGACGGGAAGCAATCAGCCCCAGCATTTT. This sequence encodes CATPGTGSNQPQHF. This chain links TRBV28 with TRBJ1-5; a possible D gene is TRBD1 (5 bases). The germline V and J ends were trimmed by 10 bases and 1 base, with 14 bases remaining between them. Germline-derived CDR1 and CDR2 are MDHEN and SYDVKM. The CDR3 covers 14 residues.

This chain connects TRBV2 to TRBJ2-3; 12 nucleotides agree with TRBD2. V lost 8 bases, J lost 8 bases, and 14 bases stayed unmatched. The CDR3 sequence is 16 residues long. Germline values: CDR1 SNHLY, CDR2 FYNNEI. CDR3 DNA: TGTGCCAGCTCCGAAGGTAGACTAGCGGGAGCGGGTACGCAGTATTTT. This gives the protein CASSEGRLAGAGTQYF.

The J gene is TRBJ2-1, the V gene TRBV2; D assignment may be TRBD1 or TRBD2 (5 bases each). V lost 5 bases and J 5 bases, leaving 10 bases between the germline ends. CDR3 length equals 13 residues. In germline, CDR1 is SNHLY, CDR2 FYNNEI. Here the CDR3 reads CASSREQDNEQFF. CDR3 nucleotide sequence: TGTGCCAGCAGTCGGGAACAGGACAATGAGCAGTTCTTC. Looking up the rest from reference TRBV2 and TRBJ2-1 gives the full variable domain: EPEVTQTPSHQVTQMGQEVILRCVPISNHLYFYWYRQILGQKVEFLVSFYNNEISEKSEIFDDQFSVERPDGSNFTLKIRSTKLEDSAMYFCASSREQDNEQFFGPGTRLTVL.

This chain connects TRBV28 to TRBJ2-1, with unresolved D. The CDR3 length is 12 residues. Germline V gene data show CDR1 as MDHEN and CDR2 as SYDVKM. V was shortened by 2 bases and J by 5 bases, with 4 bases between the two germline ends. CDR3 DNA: TGTGCCAGCAGTTTAGGGGACAATGAGCAGTTCTTC. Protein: CASSLGDNEQFF.